This T cell receptor beta chain appears in the sequencing data of a study of early stage breast cancer tumors. The germline V gene encodes CDR1 MNHNS and CDR2 SASEGT. The V gene end was trimmed by 2 bases and the J gene end by 3 bases; junction bases not matched to a gene: 7. The CDR3 consists of 16 residues. This table comes from immunoSEQ multiplex PCR, and its TCRdb copy is limited to in-frame clones, with some not included. The sample comprises over 15,000 clones, around 82% of which are singletons, and about 1.7% rests with the top ten. The clonotype was recovered from a person between 65 and 79 years old with breast cancer. The V call is TRBV6-1, the J call TRBJ1-5; TRBD1 matches at 7 bases. Sample: blood. The CDR3 bases are TGTGCCAGCAGTGAAAGGCAAAAGGGGGCCAATCAGCCCCAGCATTTT. It is translated as CASSERQKGANQPQHF.